Included here is one T cell receptor (beta chain) sequence, with context. It was during active infection that Seattle patients were enrolled and then longitudinally followed. This record belongs to a study of blood T cell repertoires in COVID-19. About the research overall: Acute and convalescent COVID-19 samples came from the United States, Italy and Spain.

This CDR3 has 15 residues. V lost 5 bases and J 0 bases, leaving 11 bases between the germline ends. Germline lookup yields CDR1 MDHEN and CDR2 SYDVKM. Per the original methods: Estimation of nucleated cell counts relied on the amplification of reference gene primers. Method: immunoSEQ multiplex PCR; TCRdb's copy keeps in-frame clones and lacks some. That table gives V, J and clone size, and the DNA gave D and trimming. The profile covers some 310,000 clones, with 85% to 90% appearing a single time and 2.5% to 3.5% taken by the ten largest. The sequenced material came from peripheral blood. V and J are TRBV28 and TRBJ1-5; tentatively, D is TRBD1 (6 bases). The source is a woman in her 30s with COVID-19, enrolled during active disease. The CDR3 loop reads CASSLRTVSNQPQHF. The CDR3 bases are TGTGCCAGCAGTCTCCGGACAGTTAGCAATCAGCCCCAGCATTTT.